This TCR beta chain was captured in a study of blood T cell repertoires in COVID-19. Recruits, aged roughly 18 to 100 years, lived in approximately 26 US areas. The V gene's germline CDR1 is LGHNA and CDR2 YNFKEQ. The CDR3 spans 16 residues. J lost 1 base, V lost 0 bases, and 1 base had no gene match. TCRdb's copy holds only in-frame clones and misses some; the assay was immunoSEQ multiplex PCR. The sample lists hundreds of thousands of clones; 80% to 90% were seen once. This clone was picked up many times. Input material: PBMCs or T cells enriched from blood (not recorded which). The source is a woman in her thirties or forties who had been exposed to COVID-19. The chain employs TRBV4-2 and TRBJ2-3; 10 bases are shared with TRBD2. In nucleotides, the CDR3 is TGTGCCAGCAGCCAAGATCTAGCGGGGGGCACAGATACGCAGTATTTT. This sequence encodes CASSQDLAGGTDTQYF.